The clone carrying this T cell receptor (beta chain) was counted at least ten times. The sample comes from a study of CD8+CD57+ T cells in acquired aplastic anemia. Study as a whole: Across the sorted CD4+ and CD8+ cells, DNA amounts averaged 3.2 ug.

Genomic DNA templated the TCR beta VDJ and CDR3 profiling. TCRdb independently ran MiXCR on the reads; one entry per CDR3 protein. The repertoire holds 450,000 to 550,000 distinct CDR3 sequences, with less than 35% as singletons. The CDR3 extends over 14 amino acids. Trimming stripped 3 bases from V and 6 bases from J, with 12 bases between. Individuals selected for sequencing had exhibited CD8+CD57+ cell expansion on flow cytometry. The chain couples TRBV12-3 or TRBV12-4 to TRBJ1-5; no definite D call. The sequence was obtained from a human donor with aplastic anemia. The sequencing sample was made of sorted CD4+, CD8+, or CD8+CD57+ T cells (not recorded which) from PBMCs. CDR3 amino acids: CASSLSRAVQPQHF. CDR3 nucleotide sequence: TGTGCCAGCAGTTTGTCCCGGGCTGTTCAGCCCCAGCATTTT.